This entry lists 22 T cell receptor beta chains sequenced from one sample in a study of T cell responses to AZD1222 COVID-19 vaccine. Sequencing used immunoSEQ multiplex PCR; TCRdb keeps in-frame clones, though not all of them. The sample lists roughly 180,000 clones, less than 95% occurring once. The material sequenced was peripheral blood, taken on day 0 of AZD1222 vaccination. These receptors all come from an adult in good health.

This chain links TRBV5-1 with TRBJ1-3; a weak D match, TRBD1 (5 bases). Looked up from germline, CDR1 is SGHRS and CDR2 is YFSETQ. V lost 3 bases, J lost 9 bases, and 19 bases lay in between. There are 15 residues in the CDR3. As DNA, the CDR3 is TGCGCCAGCAGCTCAACCGGGGACTACGCAGGCACCATATATTTT. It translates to CASSSTGDYAGTIYF.

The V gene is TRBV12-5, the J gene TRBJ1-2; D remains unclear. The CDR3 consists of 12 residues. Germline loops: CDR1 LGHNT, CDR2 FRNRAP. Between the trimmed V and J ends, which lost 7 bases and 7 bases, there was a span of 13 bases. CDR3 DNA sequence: TGTGCTAGTGCCCCCGGTCGCAGTGGCTACACCTTC. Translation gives CASAPGRSGYTF.

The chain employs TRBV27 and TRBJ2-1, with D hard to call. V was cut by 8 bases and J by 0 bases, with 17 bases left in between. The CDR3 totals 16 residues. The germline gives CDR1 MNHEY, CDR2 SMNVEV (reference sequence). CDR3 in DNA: TGTGCCAGCCAAAGATCCTGGGTGAGCTCCTACAATGAGCAGTTCTTC. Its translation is CASQRSWVSSYNEQFF.

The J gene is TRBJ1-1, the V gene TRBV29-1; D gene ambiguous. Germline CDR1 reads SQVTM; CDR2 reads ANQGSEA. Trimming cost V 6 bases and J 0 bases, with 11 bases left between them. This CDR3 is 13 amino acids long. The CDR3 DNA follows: TGCAGCGTGAACAGCCGCATGAACACTGAAGCTTTCTTT. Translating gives CSVNSRMNTEAFF.

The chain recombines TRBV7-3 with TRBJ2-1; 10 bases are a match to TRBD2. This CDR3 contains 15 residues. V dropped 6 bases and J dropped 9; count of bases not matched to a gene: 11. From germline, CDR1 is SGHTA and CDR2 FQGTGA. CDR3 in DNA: TGTGCCAGCAGGACGAACCTAGCGGGAGCCAGTGAGCAGTTCTTC. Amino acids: CASRTNLAGASEQFF.

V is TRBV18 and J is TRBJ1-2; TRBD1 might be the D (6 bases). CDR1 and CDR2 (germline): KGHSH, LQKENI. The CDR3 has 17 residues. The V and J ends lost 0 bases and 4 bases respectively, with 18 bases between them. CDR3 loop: CASSPPADRDRLYGYTF. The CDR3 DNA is TGTGCCAGCTCACCACCGGCGGACAGAGACAGGCTCTATGGCTACACCTTC.

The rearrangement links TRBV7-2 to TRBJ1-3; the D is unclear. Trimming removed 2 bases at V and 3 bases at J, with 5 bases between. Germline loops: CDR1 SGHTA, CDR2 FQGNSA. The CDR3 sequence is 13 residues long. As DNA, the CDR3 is TGTGCCAGCAGCTTAAACATTGGAAACACCATATATTTT. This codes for CASSLNIGNTIYF.

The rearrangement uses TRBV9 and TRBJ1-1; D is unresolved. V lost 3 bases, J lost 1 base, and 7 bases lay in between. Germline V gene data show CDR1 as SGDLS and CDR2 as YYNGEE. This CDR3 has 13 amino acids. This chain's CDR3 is CASSEGANTEAFF. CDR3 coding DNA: TGTGCCAGCAGCGAGGGAGCGAACACTGAAGCTTTCTTT. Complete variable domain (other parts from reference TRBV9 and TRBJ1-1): DSGVTQTPKHLITATGQRVTLRCSPRSGDLSVYWYQQSLDQGLQFLIQYYNGEERAKGNILERFSAQQFPDLHSELNLSSLELGDSALYFCASSEGANTEAFFGQGTRLTVV.

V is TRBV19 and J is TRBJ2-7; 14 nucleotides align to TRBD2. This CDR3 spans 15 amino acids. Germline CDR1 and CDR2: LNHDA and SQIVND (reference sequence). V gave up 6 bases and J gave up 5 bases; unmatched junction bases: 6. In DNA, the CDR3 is TGTGCCAGTAGCACGACTAGCGGGAGGGCCGACGAGCAGTACTTC. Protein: CASSTTSGRADEQYF.

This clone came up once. CDR3 in DNA: TGCGCCAGCAGTGGCTCTAGCGGGTTATATGAGCAGTTCTTC. This gives the protein CASSGSSGLYEQFF. The chain combines TRBV10-2 with TRBJ2-1; 8 positions agree with TRBD2. Germline V lookup: CDR1 WSHSY, CDR2 SAAADI. V shed 4 bases and J 8 bases; nucleotides not matched to a gene: 7. The CDR3 consists of 14 residues.

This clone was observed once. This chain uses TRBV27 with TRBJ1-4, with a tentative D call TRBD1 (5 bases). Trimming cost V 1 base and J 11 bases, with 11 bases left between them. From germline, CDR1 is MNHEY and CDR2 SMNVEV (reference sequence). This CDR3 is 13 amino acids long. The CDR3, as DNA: TGTGCCAGCAGTTTATGGCGGGACGCCAAACTGTTTTTT. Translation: CASSLWRDAKLFF.

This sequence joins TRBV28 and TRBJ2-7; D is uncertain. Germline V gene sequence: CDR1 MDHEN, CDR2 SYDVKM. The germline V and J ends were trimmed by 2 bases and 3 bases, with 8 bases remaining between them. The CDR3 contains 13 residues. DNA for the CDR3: TGTGCCAGCAGTTTAAAGGGTTACTACGAGCAGTACTTC. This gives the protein CASSLKGYYEQYF.

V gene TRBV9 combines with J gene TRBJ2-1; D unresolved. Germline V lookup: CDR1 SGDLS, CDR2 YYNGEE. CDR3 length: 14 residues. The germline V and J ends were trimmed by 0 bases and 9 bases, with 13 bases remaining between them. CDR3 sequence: CASSVEGVVREQFF. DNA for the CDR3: TGTGCCAGCAGCGTAGAAGGAGTGGTTCGTGAGCAGTTCTTC.

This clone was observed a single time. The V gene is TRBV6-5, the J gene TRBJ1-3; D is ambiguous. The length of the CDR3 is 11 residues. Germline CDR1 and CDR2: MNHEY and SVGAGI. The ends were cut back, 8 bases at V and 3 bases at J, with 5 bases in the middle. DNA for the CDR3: TGTGCCAGCTTTTATGGAAACACCATATATTTT. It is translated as CASFYGNTIYF.

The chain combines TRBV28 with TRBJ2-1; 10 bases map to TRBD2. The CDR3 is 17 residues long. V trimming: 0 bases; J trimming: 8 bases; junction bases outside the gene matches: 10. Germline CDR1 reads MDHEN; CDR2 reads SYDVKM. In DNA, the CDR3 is TGTGCCAGCAGTTTATGGGGTCGGACTAGCGGTAGAGATGAGCAGTTCTTC. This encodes CASSLWGRTSGRDEQFF.

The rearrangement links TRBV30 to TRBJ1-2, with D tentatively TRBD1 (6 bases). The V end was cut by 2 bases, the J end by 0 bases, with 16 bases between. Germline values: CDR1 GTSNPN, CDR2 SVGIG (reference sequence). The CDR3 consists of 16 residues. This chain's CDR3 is CAWSRGRAYTNYGYTF. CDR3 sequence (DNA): TGTGCCTGGAGTAGGGGGAGGGCATATACTAACTATGGCTACACCTTC.

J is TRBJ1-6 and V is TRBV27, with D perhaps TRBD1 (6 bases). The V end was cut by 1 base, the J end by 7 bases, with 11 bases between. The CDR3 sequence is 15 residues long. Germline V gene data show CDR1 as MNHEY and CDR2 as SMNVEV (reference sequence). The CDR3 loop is CASSLLFGQNSPLHF. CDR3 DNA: TGTGCCAGCAGTTTATTATTCGGACAGAATTCACCCCTCCACTTT.

Written as DNA, the CDR3 is TGTGCCAGCAGCTCAGTCGGCGACGCAATGAACACTGAAGCTTTCTTT. Translated: CASSSVGDAMNTEAFF. J is TRBJ1-1 and V is TRBV28; no clear D. Germline V lookup: CDR1 MDHEN, CDR2 SYDVKM. This CDR3 is 16 amino acids long. Trimming took 6 bases from V and 0 from J, leaving 17 bases between them.

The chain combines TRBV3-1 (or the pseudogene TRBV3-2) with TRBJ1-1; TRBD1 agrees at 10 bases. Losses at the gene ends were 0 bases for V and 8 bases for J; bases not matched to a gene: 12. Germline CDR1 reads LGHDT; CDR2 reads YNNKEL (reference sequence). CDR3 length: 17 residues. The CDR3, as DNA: TGTGCCAGCAGCCAAGAACGGGACAGGGGCCCGCCGGGAGAAGCTTTCTTT. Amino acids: CASSQERDRGPPGEAFF.

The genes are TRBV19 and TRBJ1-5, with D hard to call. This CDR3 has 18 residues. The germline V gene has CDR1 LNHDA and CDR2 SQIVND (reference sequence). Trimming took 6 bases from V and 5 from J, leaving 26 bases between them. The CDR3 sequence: CASSPQLLGAGYYQPQHF. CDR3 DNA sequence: TGTGCCAGTAGCCCCCAGCTTCTGGGCGCGGGTTATTATCAGCCCCAGCATTTT.

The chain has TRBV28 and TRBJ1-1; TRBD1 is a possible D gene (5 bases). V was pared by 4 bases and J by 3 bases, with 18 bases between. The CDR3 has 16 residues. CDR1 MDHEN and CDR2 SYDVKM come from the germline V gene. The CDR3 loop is CASSSARGFGDTEAFF. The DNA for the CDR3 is TGTGCCAGCAGTTCGGCGAGGGGATTTGGGGACACTGAAGCTTTCTTT.

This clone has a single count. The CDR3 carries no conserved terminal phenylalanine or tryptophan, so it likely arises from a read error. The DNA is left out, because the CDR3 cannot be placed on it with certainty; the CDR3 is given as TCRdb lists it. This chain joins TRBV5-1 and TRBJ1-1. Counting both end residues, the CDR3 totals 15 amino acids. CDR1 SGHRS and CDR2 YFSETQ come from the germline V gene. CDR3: CASSLGYLGGSEPSL.